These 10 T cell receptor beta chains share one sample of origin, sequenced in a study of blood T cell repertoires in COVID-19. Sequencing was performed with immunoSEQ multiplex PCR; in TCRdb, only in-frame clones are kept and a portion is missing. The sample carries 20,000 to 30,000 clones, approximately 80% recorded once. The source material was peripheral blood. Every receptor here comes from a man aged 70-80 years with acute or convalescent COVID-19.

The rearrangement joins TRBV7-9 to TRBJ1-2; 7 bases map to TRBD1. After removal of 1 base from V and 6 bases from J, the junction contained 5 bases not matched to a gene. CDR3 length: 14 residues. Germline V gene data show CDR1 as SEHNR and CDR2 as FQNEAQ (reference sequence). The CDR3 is CASSLDRQGDGYTF. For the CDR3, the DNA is TGTGCCAGCAGCTTAGACCGACAGGGAGATGGCTACACCTTC.

In DNA, the CDR3 is TGTGCCAGCAGCCGAACCGGTGGGACAGGGCAGGCTGAAGCTTTCTTT. It translates to CASSRTGGTGQAEAFF. This rearrangement joins TRBV7-9 to TRBJ1-1; 9 bases align to TRBD1. The J segment lost 6 bases and the V segment lost 5 bases, leaving 13 bases of the junction unmatched. The length of the CDR3 is 16 residues. Germline V gene sequence: CDR1 SEHNR, CDR2 FQNEAQ (reference sequence). The whole variable domain, remainder taken from reference TRBV7-9 and TRBJ1-1, is DTGVSQNPRHKITKRGQNVTFRCDPISEHNRLYWYRQTLGQGPEFLTYFQNEAQLEKSRLLSDRFSAERPKGSFSTLEIQRTEQGDSAMYLCASSRTGGTGQAEAFFGQGTRLTVV.

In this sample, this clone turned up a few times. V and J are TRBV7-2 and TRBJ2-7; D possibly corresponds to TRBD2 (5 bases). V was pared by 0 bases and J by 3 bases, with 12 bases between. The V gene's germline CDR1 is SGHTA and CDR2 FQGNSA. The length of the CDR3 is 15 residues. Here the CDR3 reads CASSLASGLHYEQYF. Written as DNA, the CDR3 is TGTGCCAGCAGCTTAGCGAGCGGACTTCACTACGAGCAGTACTTC.

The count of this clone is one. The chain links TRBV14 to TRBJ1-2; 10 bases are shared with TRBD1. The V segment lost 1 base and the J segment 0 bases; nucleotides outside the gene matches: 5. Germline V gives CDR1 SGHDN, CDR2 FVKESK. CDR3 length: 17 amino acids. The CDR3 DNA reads TGTGCCAGCAGCCAAGTTTTCGGGACAGGGGCTAACTATGGCTACACCTTC. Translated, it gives CASSQVFGTGANYGYTF.

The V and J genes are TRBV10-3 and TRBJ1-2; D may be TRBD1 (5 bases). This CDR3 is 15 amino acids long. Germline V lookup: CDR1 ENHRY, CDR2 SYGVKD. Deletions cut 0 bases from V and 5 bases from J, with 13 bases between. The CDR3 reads CAISESTGEGYGYTF. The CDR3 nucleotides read TGTGCCATCAGTGAGTCGACGGGGGAAGGGTATGGCTACACCTTC.

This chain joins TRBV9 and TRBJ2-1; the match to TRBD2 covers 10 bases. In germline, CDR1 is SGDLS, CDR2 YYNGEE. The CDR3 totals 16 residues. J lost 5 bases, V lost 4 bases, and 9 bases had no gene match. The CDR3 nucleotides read TGTGCCAGCAGCCCCCGGCTAGCGGGGGACCACAATGAGCAGTTCTTC. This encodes CASSPRLAGDHNEQFF.

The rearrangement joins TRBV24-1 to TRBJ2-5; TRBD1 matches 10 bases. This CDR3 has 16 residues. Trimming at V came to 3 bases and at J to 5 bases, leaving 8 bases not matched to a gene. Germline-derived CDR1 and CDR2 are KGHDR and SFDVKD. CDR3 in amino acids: CATSDPDRGREETQYF. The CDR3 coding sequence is TGTGCCACCAGTGATCCTGACAGGGGGCGGGAGGAGACCCAGTACTTC.

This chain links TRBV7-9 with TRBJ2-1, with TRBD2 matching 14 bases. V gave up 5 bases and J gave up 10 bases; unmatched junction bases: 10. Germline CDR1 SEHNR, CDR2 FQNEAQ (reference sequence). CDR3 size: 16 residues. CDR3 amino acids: CASSLQGLAGDTEQFF. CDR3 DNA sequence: TGTGCCAGCAGCCTTCAGGGACTAGCGGGAGATACCGAGCAGTTCTTC.

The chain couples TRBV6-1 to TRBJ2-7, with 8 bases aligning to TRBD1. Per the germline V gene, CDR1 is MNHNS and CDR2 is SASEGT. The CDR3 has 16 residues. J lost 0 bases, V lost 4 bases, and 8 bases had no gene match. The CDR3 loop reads CASSAAGGVNSYEQYF. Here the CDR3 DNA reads TGTGCCAGCAGTGCAGCAGGGGGCGTGAACTCCTACGAGCAGTACTTC.

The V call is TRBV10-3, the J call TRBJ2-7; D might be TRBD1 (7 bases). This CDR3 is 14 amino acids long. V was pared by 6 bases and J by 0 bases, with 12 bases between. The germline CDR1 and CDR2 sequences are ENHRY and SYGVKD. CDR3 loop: CAIRAGGSSYEQYF. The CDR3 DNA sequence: TGTGCCATCAGGGCAGGGGGGAGCTCCTACGAGCAGTACTTC.